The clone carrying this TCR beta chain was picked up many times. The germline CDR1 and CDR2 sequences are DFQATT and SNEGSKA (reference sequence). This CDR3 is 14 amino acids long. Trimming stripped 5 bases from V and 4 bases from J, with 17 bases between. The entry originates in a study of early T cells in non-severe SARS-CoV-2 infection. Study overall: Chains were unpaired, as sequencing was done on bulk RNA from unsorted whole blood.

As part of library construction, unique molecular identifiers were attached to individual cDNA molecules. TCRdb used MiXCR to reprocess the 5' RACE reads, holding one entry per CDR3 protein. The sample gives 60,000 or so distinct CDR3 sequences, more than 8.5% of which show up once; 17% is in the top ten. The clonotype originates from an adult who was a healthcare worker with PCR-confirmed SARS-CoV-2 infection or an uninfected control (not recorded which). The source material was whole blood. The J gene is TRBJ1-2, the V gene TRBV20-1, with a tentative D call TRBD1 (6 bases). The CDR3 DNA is TGCAGTGCTGGAACAGGGATGTCTTCCTATGGCTACACCTTC. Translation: CSAGTGMSSYGYTF.